This passage covers 27 T cell receptor beta chains from one sample sequenced in a study of identical twins. TCRdb itself ran the 5' RACE reads through MiXCR, one entry per CDR3 protein. This sample has 250,000 to 300,000 distinct CDR3 sequences, with about 8.9% found just once. These data were also filed under a second study, of yellow fever vaccine responses in identical twins.

Source material: CD8+ T cells sorted from blood. The receptors stem from a woman aged 18 to 35 in good health.

The chain uses TRBV7-9 and TRBJ2-7, with 7 bases aligning to TRBD1. CDR1 is SEHNR, CDR2 FQNEAQ, per germline (reference sequence). The CDR3 length is 15 residues. The trim removed 5 bases at V and 0 bases at J, leaving 7 bases unmatched. The chain's CDR3 is CASSLTGTASYEQYF. The CDR3, as DNA: TGTGCCAGCAGCCTAACCGGGACAGCCTCCTACGAGCAGTACTTC.

The V gene is TRBV29-1, the J gene TRBJ2-7; unclear D gene. The CDR3 is made up of 12 amino acids. V lost 6 bases to trimming and J lost 2 bases, with 11 bases between them. Germline CDR1 and CDR2: SQVTM and ANQGSEA. In DNA form, the CDR3 reads TGCAGCGTGCGGACGGATACCTACGAGCAGTACTTC. Protein sequence: CSVRTDTYEQYF.

This clonotype appeared a few times. The CDR3 region has the DNA TGTGCCAGCAGCGTGAGCTCTGGGGCCAACGTCCTGACTTTC. Translating it yields CASSVSSGANVLTF. The rearrangement uses TRBV9 and TRBJ2-6, with D unresolved. CDR3 size: 14 residues. CDR1 is SGDLS and CDR2 is YYNGEE in the germline V gene. V lost 2 bases and J 0 bases, leaving 3 bases between the germline ends.

This clonotype has only a few counts. The chain combines TRBV19 with TRBJ2-1, with D possibly being TRBD1 (5 bases). In germline, CDR1 is LNHDA, CDR2 SQIVND (reference sequence). Trimming took off 0 bases at V and 9 bases at J, with 12 bases between the two ends. The CDR3 spans 14 residues. CDR3 amino acids: CASSIDQGYTEQFF. CDR3 DNA sequence: TGTGCCAGTAGTATAGATCAGGGCTATACTGAGCAGTTCTTC. Full variable domain (outside the CDR3, taken from reference TRBV19 and TRBJ2-1): DGGITQSPKYLFRKEGQNVTLSCEQNLNHDAMYWYRQDPGQGLRLIYYSQIVNDFQKGDIAEGYSVSREKKESFPLTVTSAQKNPTAFYLCASSIDQGYTEQFFGPGTRLTVL.

This clonotype was recorded a few times. The chain links TRBV7-3 to TRBJ2-1, with 7 bases matching TRBD2. Germline CDR1 reads SGHTA; CDR2 reads FQGTGA. The CDR3 has 13 residues. V shed 6 bases and J 7 bases; nucleotides not matched to a gene: 6. CDR3 DNA sequence: TGTGCCAGCAGACCTCACGGGGGGAATGAGCAGTTCTTC. It yields the protein CASRPHGGNEQFF.

This rearrangement joins TRBV4-2 to TRBJ2-7, with 7 bases aligning to TRBD2. CDR3 size: 14 residues. The germline V gene has CDR1 LGHNA and CDR2 YNFKEQ. V shed 3 bases, J shed 4 bases, and the junction held 6 bases outside the gene matches. This chain's CDR3 is CASSHGGGGYEQYF. The CDR3, as DNA: TGTGCCAGCAGCCATGGCGGGGGAGGGTACGAGCAGTACTTC.

Many counts were recorded for this clonotype. This sequence joins TRBV14 and TRBJ2-1; 7 nucleotides match TRBD1. This CDR3 region has 15 residues. The junction had 3 bases not matched to a gene; V was cut back by 3 bases and J by 1 base. Looked up from germline, CDR1 is SGHDN and CDR2 is FVKESK. The CDR3 spells CASSQLTGSYNEQFF. CDR3 bases: TGTGCCAGCAGCCAGTTGACAGGGTCCTACAATGAGCAGTTCTTC.

The table lists this clonotype with many counts. The chain is built from TRBV12-3 or TRBV12-4 and TRBJ2-3, with 7 bases matching TRBD2. J gave up 3 bases and V 8 bases, and 5 bases lay outside the gene matches. CDR3 length: 13 residues. The CDR3, as DNA: TGTGCCAGCTGCGGACTAGTGACAGATACGCAGTATTTT. It is translated as CASCGLVTDTQYF.

The J gene is TRBJ2-7, the V gene TRBV29-1, with a tentative D call TRBD2 (6 bases). Germline lookup yields CDR1 SQVTM and CDR2 ANQGSEA. The CDR3 is 13 residues long. With 7 bases removed from V and 7 bases from J, the gap between germline ends came to 20 bases. CDR3 in amino acids: CSATPRGTGEQYF. Here the CDR3 DNA reads TGCAGCGCCACTCCGCGGGGAACGGGAGAGCAGTACTTC.

This clonotype occurred a few times. The chain links TRBV3-1 to TRBJ2-7; 9 bases align to TRBD1. Germline lookup yields CDR1 LGHDT and CDR2 YNNKEL (reference sequence). This CDR3 spans 15 amino acids. The ends lost 1 base at V and 7 bases at J; junction bases unmatched: 8. As DNA, the CDR3 is TGTGCCAGCAGCCAAGTAGGGACAGGGCGGGGAGAGCAGTACTTC. Its protein product is CASSQVGTGRGEQYF.

V gene TRBV6-2 or TRBV6-3 combines with J gene TRBJ2-7; D gene unclear. Germline CDR1 reads MNHEY; CDR2 reads SVGEGT. The germline V and J ends were trimmed by 2 bases and 3 bases, with 5 bases remaining between them. The CDR3 has 12 residues. The DNA of the CDR3 is TGTGCCAGCAGTTACGACAACTACGAGCAGTACTTC. Amino acids: CASSYDNYEQYF.

This clonotype was seen only once. Germline and junction disagree at one end, which may indicate a read error. The V gene is TRBV3-1, the J gene TRBJ2-1, with D hard to call. The CDR3 runs 14 residues. The V gene's germline CDR1 is LGHDT and CDR2 YNNKEL (reference sequence). CDR3 loop: CGSSLSYGINEQFF. CDR3 nucleotides: TGTGGCAGCAGCCTTTCTTATGGGATCAATGAGCAGTTCTTC.

This chain connects TRBV6-2 or TRBV6-3 to TRBJ2-7; 7 positions agree with TRBD2. V shed 6 bases and J 4 bases; nucleotides not matched to a gene: 6. The CDR3 length is 13 residues. Germline assignment: CDR1 MNHEY and CDR2 SVGEGT. The DNA for the CDR3 is TGTGCCAGCAGCTCTGGACTAGAATACGAGCAGTACTTC. Protein: CASSSGLEYEQYF.

The CDR3 spells CASSVGGGPSSYNEQFF. The CDR3 coding sequence is TGTGCCAGCAGCGTCGGCGGGGGCCCCAGCTCCTACAATGAGCAGTTCTTC. This chain joins TRBV9 and TRBJ2-1; D is possibly TRBD2 (7 bases). This CDR3 is built from 17 residues. Germline V lookup: CDR1 SGDLS, CDR2 YYNGEE. With 2 bases removed from V and 0 bases from J, the gap between germline ends came to 15 bases. Together with reference TRBV9 and TRBJ2-1, the CDR3 gives the full variable domain: DSGVTQTPKHLITATGQRVTLRCSPRSGDLSVYWYQQSLDQGLQFLIQYYNGEERAKGNILERFSAQQFPDLHSELNLSSLELGDSALYFCASSVGGGPSSYNEQFFGPGTRLTVL.

The chain joins TRBV27 to TRBJ2-5; 10 bases agree with TRBD2. Germline V CDR1 and CDR2: MNHEY, SMNVEV (reference sequence). The CDR3 is made up of 18 amino acids. V gave up 0 bases and J gave up 2 bases; unmatched junction bases: 9. CDR3 bases: TGTGCCAGCAGTTTATCGATGTCTAGCGGGGGCCTACAAGAGACCCAGTACTTC. The encoded protein is CASSLSMSSGGLQETQYF.

The table lists this clonotype with a few counts. This chain links TRBV10-3 with TRBJ2-3; 14 nucleotides match TRBD2. Germline V gives CDR1 ENHRY, CDR2 SYGVKD. V shed 6 bases, J shed 4 bases, and the junction held 12 bases outside the gene matches. The CDR3 runs 18 residues. The CDR3 loop is CAIRGLAGARGPSDTQYF. In nucleotides, the CDR3 is TGTGCCATCAGGGGACTAGCGGGGGCCAGGGGACCCTCAGATACGCAGTATTTT.

Concerning this clonotype itself: This may come from a read error, since a much larger clone is one base off. This chain joins TRBV9 and TRBJ2-5; D is possibly TRBD1 (6 bases). The CDR3 sequence is 15 residues long. Per the germline V gene, CDR1 is SGDLS and CDR2 is YYNGEE. V lost 0 bases, J lost 2 bases, and 11 bases lay in between. The CDR3 here is CASSVGGHEQETQYF. Written as DNA, the CDR3 is TGTGCCAGCAGCGTAGGGGGACATGAACAAGAGACCCAGTACTTC. The complete variable domain, with remaining parts taken from reference TRBV9 and TRBJ2-5, reads DSGVTQTPKHLITATGQRVTLRCSPRSGDLSVYWYQQSLDQGLQFLIQYYNGEERAKGNILERFSAQQFPDLHSELNLSSLELGDSALYFCASSVGGHEQETQYFGPGTRLLVL.

In this sample, this clonotype turned up many times. The V and J genes are TRBV4-1 and TRBJ2-3; 13 bases line up with TRBD2. The length of the CDR3 is 18 residues. J lost 5 bases, V lost 4 bases, and 12 bases had no gene match. Germline V gene data show CDR1 as MGHRA and CDR2 as YSYEKL. CDR3 sequence reads: CASSLRPGLAGYLDTQYF. CDR3 coding DNA: TGCGCCAGCAGCCTCCGTCCGGGACTAGCGGGATATTTAGATACGCAGTATTTT.

The genes are TRBV20-1 and TRBJ2-2; 7 bases align to TRBD1. The junction had 5 bases not matched to a gene; V was cut back by 5 bases and J by 2 bases. Germline V gene data show CDR1 as DFQATT and CDR2 as SNEGSKA (reference sequence). CDR3 size: 14 residues. The CDR3 nucleotides read TGCAGTGCTCTAGGGGGCCGTAACACCGGGGAGCTGTTTTTT. Its translation: CSALGGRNTGELFF.

The chain uses TRBV2 and TRBJ2-2; the D gene is possibly TRBD1 (6 bases). Trimming removed 0 bases at V and 5 bases at J, with 10 bases between. The CDR3 length is 15 residues. CDR1 and CDR2 (germline): SNHLY, FYNNEI. CDR3 protein: CASSEATQGTGELFF. CDR3 sequence (DNA): TGTGCCAGCAGTGAAGCCACACAGGGTACCGGGGAGCTGTTTTTT.

This clonotype was recorded at least ten times. The V gene is TRBV20-1, the J gene TRBJ2-3; D is perhaps TRBD2 (6 bases). This CDR3 region has 15 residues. Trimming stripped 3 bases from V and 1 base from J, with 14 bases between. Germline V gives CDR1 DFQATT, CDR2 SNEGSKA (reference sequence). CDR3 sequence (DNA): TGCAGTGCTAGCGATCGGGAGCGGGGCACAGATACGCAGTATTTT. Translating gives CSASDRERGTDTQYF.

This clonotype was counted many times. The rearrangement joins TRBV14 to TRBJ1-1; 7 bases agree with TRBD1. The CDR3 runs to 15 residues. Germline loops: CDR1 SGHDN, CDR2 FVKESK. Trimming removed 2 bases from V and 0 bases from J; junction bases left unmatched: 3. The DNA for the CDR3 is TGTGCCAGCAGCCAAAACAGGGGTTTGAACACTGAAGCTTTCTTT. Translating gives CASSQNRGLNTEAFF.

The DNA of the CDR3 is TGTGCCTGGAGTCGACAGGATGGCTACACCTTC. It specifies CAWSRQDGYTF. V gene TRBV30 combines with J gene TRBJ1-2, with D perhaps TRBD1 (6 bases). CDR3 length equals 11 residues. In germline, CDR1 is GTSNPN, CDR2 SVGIG (reference sequence). V gave up 2 bases and J gave up 6 bases, with 7 bases separating them.

V usage is TRBV11-2 and J usage is TRBJ2-5, with D hard to call. Germline values: CDR1 SGHAT, CDR2 FQNNGV. The V and J ends lost 0 bases and 2 bases respectively, with 10 bases between them. The CDR3 is 15 amino acids. The CDR3 sequence: CASSLDWSLQETQYF. The DNA of the CDR3 is TGTGCCAGCAGCTTAGATTGGTCACTTCAAGAGACCCAGTACTTC.

The chain combines TRBV20-1 with TRBJ2-3; D is undetermined. Germline V CDR1 and CDR2: DFQATT, SNEGSKA (reference sequence). The CDR3 covers 14 residues. Trimming took off 1 base at V and 9 bases at J, with 17 bases between the two ends. For the CDR3, the DNA is TGCAGTGCTAGAGCGGTGGCGGAATCAGGAACGCAGTATTTT. Translating gives CSARAVAESGTQYF.

The CDR3 reads CASSLDSLAGGPLQETQYF. For the CDR3, the DNA is TGTGCCAGCAGCTTAGACTCTCTAGCGGGGGGGCCTCTCCAAGAGACCCAGTACTTC. This chain joins TRBV11-1 and TRBJ2-5, with 12 nucleotides matching TRBD2. The germline V gene encodes CDR1 SGHAT and CDR2 FQDESV (reference sequence). With 1 base clipped from V and 1 base from J, the junction kept 10 bases outside the gene matches. This CDR3 comprises 19 residues.

This clonotype was recorded at least ten times. This sequence joins TRBV4-1 and TRBJ2-3, with D hard to call. The CDR3 has 14 residues. CDR1 MGHRA and CDR2 YSYEKL come from the germline V gene. V lost 0 bases and J 4 bases, leaving 8 bases between the germline ends. The CDR3 loop reads CASSQDGVADTQYF. The CDR3 nucleotides read TGCGCCAGCAGCCAAGATGGAGTGGCAGATACGCAGTATTTT.